This entry features one T cell receptor beta chain sequence. Its antigen is as yet unknown. This entry belongs to a study of beta chain features in type 1 diabetes. For the study at large: No patient-donor differences in age, gender, total cells or subset yield.

The isolated RNA, all of it, was reverse transcribed, so expressed TCRB transcripts were what got sequenced. Profiled with immunoSEQ multiplex PCR; TCRdb holds only in-frame clones, not every one. Of 860,000 or so clones in the sample, roughly 15% were seen once. The CDR3 spans 15 residues. The germline gives CDR1 MNHEY, CDR2 SVGAGI. Trimming shortened V by 6 bases and J by 8 bases, and 22 bases separated the two germline ends. Study-wide points: Overrepresentation of cells with high TCR expression could result from cDNA sequencing. Comparison showed that naive, central memory and Treg TCRB repertoires appeared more similar among patients than among healthy donors.

The chain recombines TRBV6-5 with TRBJ1-2, with D possibly TRBD1 on 5 matching bases. What was sequenced was naive CD4+ T cells from blood. This sequence was found in a woman aged 18-30 years in good health. CDR3 residues: CASRGGGTPRQGYTF. DNA for the CDR3: TGTGCCAGCAGGGGGGGTGGAACACCCCGGCAGGGCTACACCTTC.